This TCR beta chain was identified in a study of cytomegalovirus exposure and HLA in healthy donors. Study results and limitations: The study listed 150 to 200 cytomegalovirus-associated TCR beta chains. Researchers reported from a later analysis that most CMV-associated TCR beta chains appeared HLA-restricted. In vitro work confirmed that three CMV-associated chains recognize CMV antigens. Later analysis showed TCR association rates varying by HLA locus, highest for DRB1 and lowest for HLA-C.

Comment on this clone: Its target is unknown.

Primers for the PCR totalled 60 Vbeta and 13 Jbeta. Assay used: immunoSEQ multiplex PCR; TCRdb lists only in-frame clones, some missing. This sample's clone table lists under 200,000 clones. Per the germline V gene, CDR1 is SGHTA and CDR2 is FQGNSA. V was clipped by 4 bases and J by 5 bases, with 9 bases between them. The CDR3 runs to 13 residues. This sequence was found in a woman between 18 and 29 years old in good health and CMV-seropositive. The chain uses TRBV7-2 and TRBJ1-5; a possible D gene is TRBD1 (6 bases). The sequencing sample was made of PBMCs. CDR3 in amino acids: CASSYEGDQPQHF. The CDR3 bases are TGTGCCAGCAGCTATGAGGGGGATCAGCCCCAGCATTTT.